This T cell receptor beta chain is drawn from a study of CD8 T cells in ankylosing spondylitis. Study findings and constraints: Within ankylosing spondylitis blood, a TCR beta motif made up of several highly homologous variants appeared to be characteristic.

This clonotype was seen a few times. Its antigen is unknown. The V end was cut by 6 bases, the J end by 2 bases, with 14 bases between. The CDR3 is made up of 14 amino acids. By quantitative 5'-RACE with molecular barcodes, the TCR beta libraries were made. TCRdb analysed the 5' RACE reads with MiXCR anew, one entry per CDR3 protein. The table records approximately 550,000 distinct CDR3 sequences, about an eighth of them present only once. The gene calls are TRBV12-3 or TRBV12-4 and TRBJ2-7; D perhaps matches TRBD1 (6 bases). Sample: blood, either unsorted or a sorted T cell fraction (not recorded which). The TCR was taken from a male donor with ankylosing spondylitis. The CDR3 reads CASSQKQGTYEQYF. The CDR3 region has the DNA TGTGCCAGCAGCCAAAAACAGGGAACCTACGAGCAGTACTTC.